This entry lists 19 T cell receptor beta chains sequenced from one sample in a study of T-cell memory formation after mild COVID-19. One entry per CDR3 protein, called by TCRdb with MiXCR from the 5' RACE reads. The data hold about 110,000 distinct CDR3 sequences, with around 11% observed a single time. The sequenced material came from PBMCs or a T cell subset sorted from them (not recorded which). The receptor source for this set is an adult woman who had mild COVID-19 (a few samples of this study predate the infection). Cell type and time point are not known.

This clonotype was seen only a few times. This sequence joins TRBV7-9 and TRBJ1-2; the D gene is possibly TRBD1 (6 bases). The V gene lost 2 bases and the J gene lost 6 bases, with 19 bases spanning the gap. Germline CDR1 and CDR2: SEHNR and FQNEAQ (reference sequence). CDR3 size: 16 residues. CDR3 coding DNA: TGTGCCAGCAGCTTACCAAGGGGGGCGGCAAGTGATGGCTACACCTTC. This codes for CASSLPRGAASDGYTF.

CDR3 DNA: TGTGCCAGCAGAATAAACAGGGTGAACACCGGGGAGCTGTTTTTT. Translating gives CASRINRVNTGELFF. J is TRBJ2-2 and V is TRBV12-3 or TRBV12-4; perhaps TRBD1 as D (6 bases). V was trimmed by 6 bases and J by 1 base, leaving 12 bases between them. The CDR3 contains 15 residues.

This clonotype was observed at least ten times. J is TRBJ2-5 and V is TRBV5-1, with a tentative D call TRBD1 (5 bases). Deletions cut 0 bases from V and 4 bases from J, with 16 bases between. The germline gives CDR1 SGHRS, CDR2 YFSETQ. This CDR3 spans 16 amino acids. The CDR3 here is CASSLVRVEDIETQYF. In DNA form, the CDR3 reads TGCGCCAGCAGCTTGGTACGCGTCGAGGACATAGAGACCCAGTACTTC.

J is TRBJ1-1 and V is TRBV5-1; perhaps TRBD1 as D (6 bases). V was shortened by 4 bases and J by 0 bases, with 10 bases between the two germline ends. Looked up from germline, CDR1 is SGHRS and CDR2 is YFSETQ. This CDR3 region has 14 residues. CDR3 sequence reads: CASSLGTMNTEAFF. CDR3 bases: TGCGCCAGCAGCCTCGGGACAATGAACACTGAAGCTTTCTTT.

The V call is TRBV11-1, the J call TRBJ2-3; the match to TRBD2 covers 7 bases. Germline trimming cut 4 bases from V and 4 bases from J; bases unmatched to any gene: 8. CDR1 is SGHAT and CDR2 is FQDESV in the germline V gene (reference sequence). The CDR3 runs 15 residues. The CDR3 nucleotides read TGTGCCAGCAGCTACCCCGGGGGGAGAGCAGATACGCAGTATTTT. Protein product: CASSYPGGRADTQYF.

V usage is TRBV5-8 and J usage is TRBJ1-2; D gene ambiguous. V lost 1 base and J 2 bases, leaving 6 bases between the germline ends. Germline V gene lookup returns CDR1 SGHTS and CDR2 YDEGEE. This CDR3 contains 13 residues. CDR3 sequence (DNA): TGTGCCAGCAGCTTGACGGCGAACTATGGCTACACCTTC. Its protein product is CASSLTANYGYTF.

This clonotype was recorded a few times. The V and J genes are TRBV29-1 and TRBJ2-1, with a possible D match to TRBD1 (6 bases). V lost 2 bases and J lost 5, with 7 bases in between. The length of the CDR3 is 12 residues. Germline CDR1 and CDR2: SQVTM and ANQGSEA. The CDR3: CSVERTDNEQFF. In DNA, the CDR3 is TGCAGCGTTGAACGGACAGACAATGAGCAGTTCTTC.

The chain carries TRBV7-9 and TRBJ2-7; a weak D match, TRBD1 (6 bases). The CDR3 is 14 residues long. Germline CDR1 reads SEHNR; CDR2 reads FQNEAQ (reference sequence). V was shortened by 2 bases and J by 0 bases, with 8 bases between the two germline ends. The CDR3 spells CASSLTTGSYEQYF. CDR3 DNA sequence: TGTGCCAGCAGCTTAACGACAGGCTCCTACGAGCAGTACTTC.

In this sample, this clonotype turned up a few times. CDR3 coding DNA: TGTGCGGCGGGAAGTGATGAGCAGTTCTTC. It encodes CAAGSDEQFF. The rearrangement joins TRBV30 to TRBJ2-1, with a possible D match to TRBD2 (6 bases). The CDR3 covers 10 residues. Germline values: CDR1 GTSNPN, CDR2 SVGIG (reference sequence).

The chain carries TRBV9 and TRBJ2-1; no clear D. The V end was cut by 2 bases, the J end by 8 bases, with 17 bases between. The germline CDR1 and CDR2 sequences are SGDLS and YYNGEE. The CDR3 contains 15 residues. The CDR3 DNA follows: TGTGCCAGCAGCGTCCAAGGTGATGGGTGGGATGAGCAGTTCTTC. Its protein is CASSVQGDGWDEQFF.

This clonotype has only a few counts. The CDR3, as DNA: TGTGCCAGCAGCCAAGTAGCGGGAACCGGGCACACCGGGGAGCTGTTTTTT. Translation gives CASSQVAGTGHTGELFF. This rearrangement joins TRBV4-2 to TRBJ2-2; 8 bases fit TRBD2. The CDR3 has 17 amino acids. The germline V gene has CDR1 LGHNA and CDR2 YNFKEQ. Trimming removed 1 base from V and 3 bases from J; junction bases left unmatched: 7.

This chain links TRBV6-5 with TRBJ2-1; the D gene is possibly TRBD2 (5 bases). There are 13 residues in the CDR3. Trimming left V 0 bases short and J 7 bases short, with 7 bases between. Germline CDR1 MNHEY, CDR2 SVGAGI. The CDR3 is CASSYSGENEQFF. CDR3 coding DNA: TGTGCCAGCAGTTACTCCGGGGAGAATGAGCAGTTCTTC.

Only a few counts were recorded for this clonotype. The chain couples TRBV27 to TRBJ2-7, with a tentative D call TRBD2 (5 bases). Germline V gene data show CDR1 as MNHEY and CDR2 as SMNVEV (reference sequence). The CDR3 sequence is 14 residues long. The V gene lost 5 bases and the J gene lost 6 bases, with 17 bases spanning the gap. The CDR3 DNA sequence: TGTGCCAGCAGTCTAGAGGGCCTACCGGGCGAGCAGTACTTC. Protein sequence: CASSLEGLPGEQYF.

This clonotype was observed a handful of times. This rearrangement joins TRBV7-2 to TRBJ1-1; unclear D gene. Germline V gene lookup returns CDR1 SGHTA and CDR2 FQGNSA. This CDR3 is 11 amino acids long. V was clipped by 2 bases and J by 6 bases, with 4 bases between them. CDR3 protein: CASSLTPEAFF. In nucleotides, the CDR3 is TGTGCCAGCAGCTTAACTCCTGAAGCTTTCTTT.

In its sample, this clonotype was seen a few times. The J gene is TRBJ2-7, the V gene TRBV20-1, with 8 nucleotides matching TRBD2. Losses at the gene ends were 3 bases for V and 6 bases for J; bases not matched to a gene: 13. Per the germline V gene, CDR1 is DFQATT and CDR2 is SNEGSKA (reference sequence). CDR3 size: 15 residues. The CDR3: CSASLTGTSLSEQYF. The CDR3 bases are TGCAGTGCTAGCCTAACGGGGACTAGTCTCTCCGAGCAGTACTTC.

A few counts support this clonotype. The V and J genes are TRBV19 and TRBJ2-3; D gene uncertain. Germline loops: CDR1 LNHDA, CDR2 SQIVND (reference sequence). Trimming shortened V by 1 base and J by 2 bases, and 4 bases separated the two germline ends. The CDR3 consists of 13 residues. The CDR3 spells CASSIGPTDTQYF. CDR3 DNA sequence: TGTGCCAGTAGTATAGGGCCCACAGATACGCAGTATTTT.

This clonotype showed up just a few times. The CDR3 nucleotides read TGTGCCAGCAGCTGGCGGGGACTAGCGGGAGGGTACCAAGAGACCCAGTACTTC. Encoded protein: CASSWRGLAGGYQETQYF. The J gene is TRBJ2-5, the V gene TRBV7-2; 16 positions match TRBD2. CDR3 size: 18 residues. V gave up 4 bases and J gave up 0 bases; unmatched junction bases: 5. Germline CDR1 and CDR2: SGHTA and FQGNSA.

This clonotype was observed a handful of times. This chain joins TRBV20-1 and TRBJ2-3; weak D call: TRBD2 (6 bases). Germline V gene data show CDR1 as DFQATT and CDR2 as SNEGSKA (reference sequence). This CDR3 has 14 residues. V lost 5 bases and J 5 bases, leaving 17 bases between the germline ends. CDR3 region: CSAEDYRGEDTQYF. As DNA, the CDR3 is TGCAGTGCTGAGGACTACCGAGGGGAAGATACGCAGTATTTT.

V and J are TRBV5-1 and TRBJ2-3, with D possibly TRBD2 on 6 matching bases. V was clipped by 0 bases and J by 6 bases, with 14 bases between them. The germline V gene has CDR1 SGHRS and CDR2 YFSETQ. The CDR3 sequence is 15 residues long. CDR3 nucleotide sequence: TGCGCCAGCAGCTTGGAACGGGGGTCGGGGGATACGCAGTATTTT. It codes for CASSLERGSGDTQYF.